Sequencing of this TCR beta chain was carried out in a study of vaccination effects on CD4 cells after COVID-19. The CDR3 totals 13 residues. The junction had 5 bases not matched to a gene; V was cut back by 7 bases and J by 9 bases. The germline V gene has CDR1 KGHDR and CDR2 SFDVKD. This clone was observed a handful of times. No antigen is known for it. Pools of viral peptides were used by the ViraFEST assay to expand antigen-specific CD4+ T cells ahead of sequencing. Culture proceeded for more than nine days, and CD4+ T cells were then isolated. Participants were given two doses of BNT162b2 or mRNA-1273 vaccine. For each well, 1.5 million to 2.5 million PBMC were cultured with about 10 IU/ml IL-2 and about 9.9 ug/ml peptides. Generated by immunoSEQ multiplex PCR, the TCRdb table keeps only in-frame clones and is missing some. The sample includes about 59,000 clones, roughly 80% of them seen just once.

The chain employs TRBV24-1 and TRBJ2-1; 10 bases agree with TRBD1. This receptor was obtained from a human donor who received a COVID-19 vaccine. Material: CD4+ T cells from PBMCs cultured with HCoV-OC43 spike peptides, obtained after COVID-19 vaccination. As for subset: HCoV-OC43 spike overlapping peptide pool stimulation. The CDR3 loop is CATRRQGASEQFF. CDR3 nucleotides: TGTGCCACCAGACGACAGGGGGCGTCTGAGCAGTTCTTC.